The next 2 T cell receptor beta chains were all read from a single sample in a study of cytomegalovirus exposure and HLA in healthy donors. The PCR made use of 60 Vbeta and 13 Jbeta primers. The method was immunoSEQ multiplex PCR; TCRdb's version includes in-frame clones alone and lacks a portion of them. The sample yields around 300,000 clones, about 66% seen once. The sequencing sample was made of PBMCs. These receptors were taken from a female donor in good health and CMV-seronegative.

The V call is TRBV7-6, the J call TRBJ2-3; TRBD2 agrees at 13 bases. Germline CDR1 reads SGHVS; CDR2 reads FNYEAQ. The length of the CDR3 is 17 residues. The V and J ends lost 5 bases and 0 bases, in that order; junction bases with no gene match: 5. The CDR3: CASSAMGLAGSTDTQYF. Written as DNA, the CDR3 is TGTGCCAGCAGCGCCATGGGACTAGCGGGGAGCACAGATACGCAGTATTTT.

CDR3 DNA: TGTGCCAGCAGCTTAGGAGGACGGGAGATAGAGACCCAGTACTTC. Translation: CASSLGGREIETQYF. The chain links TRBV7-2 to TRBJ2-5; possibly TRBD2 for D (6 bases). The germline V and J ends were trimmed by 1 base and 4 bases, with 13 bases remaining between them. Germline CDR1 SGHTA, CDR2 FQGNSA. This CDR3 comprises 15 residues.